Sequencing of this T cell receptor beta chain was carried out in a study of blood T cell repertoires in COVID-19. For the study at large: The United States, Italy and Spain were the sources of the acute and convalescent COVID-19 samples. Sources were T cells, B-cell-depleted T cells, or PBMCs; the material itself was cDNA or gDNA.

This clone has at least ten counts. In the original analysis: For nucleated cells, counts were estimated from reference gene primer amplification. Method: immunoSEQ multiplex PCR; TCRdb's copy keeps in-frame clones and lacks some. The V and J calls and clone size were taken over from that table, and D and trimming were inferred from the DNA. The data contain fewer than 200,000 clones, about 85% of them singletons. The material sequenced was peripheral blood. The clonotype originates from a man between 60 and 70 years old who had recovered from COVID-19.

The CDR3 here is CAWIYRGNTIYF. CDR3 in DNA: TGTGCCTGGATATACCGGGGAAACACCATATATTTT. The chain recombines TRBV30 with TRBJ1-3; no firm D call. CDR1 GTSNPN and CDR2 SVGIG come from the germline V gene (reference sequence). This CDR3 contains 12 residues. The V gene lost 4 bases and the J gene lost 4 bases, with 8 bases spanning the gap.